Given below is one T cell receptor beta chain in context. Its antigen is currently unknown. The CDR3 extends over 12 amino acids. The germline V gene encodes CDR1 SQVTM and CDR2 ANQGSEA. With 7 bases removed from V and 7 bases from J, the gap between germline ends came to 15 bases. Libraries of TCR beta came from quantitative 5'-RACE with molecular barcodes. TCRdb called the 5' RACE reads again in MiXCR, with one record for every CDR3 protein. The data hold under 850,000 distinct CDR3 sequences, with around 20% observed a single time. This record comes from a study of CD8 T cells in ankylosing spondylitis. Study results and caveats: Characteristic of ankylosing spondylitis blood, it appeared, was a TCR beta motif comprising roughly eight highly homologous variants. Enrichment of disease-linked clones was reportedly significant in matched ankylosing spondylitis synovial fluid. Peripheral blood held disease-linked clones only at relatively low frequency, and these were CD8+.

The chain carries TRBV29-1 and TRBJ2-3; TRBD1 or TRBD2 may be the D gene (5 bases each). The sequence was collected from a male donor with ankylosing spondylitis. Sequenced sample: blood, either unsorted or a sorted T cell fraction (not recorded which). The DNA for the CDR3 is TGCAGCGCCCGGGACGGACCAAATACGCAGTATTTT. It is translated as CSARDGPNTQYF.